This entry is about one T cell receptor beta chain. The antigen is undetermined. This sample was taken from a study of cytomegalovirus exposure and HLA in healthy donors. Study findings and constraints: In a later analysis, TCR beta V- and J-gene trimming showed a link to a missense DCLRE1C variant. In a later analysis, at a false discovery rate of 0.05, 15,000 to 20,000 TCR beta sequences were associated with HLA alleles. The listing of 150 to 200 TCR beta chains classed them as cytomegalovirus-associated.

CDR3 length: 17 amino acids. Germline V CDR1 and CDR2: MNHEY, SMNVEV (reference sequence). V was pared by 8 bases and J by 1 base, with 18 bases between. In the PCR, 60 Vbeta and 13 Jbeta primers were used. Only in-frame clones appear in the TCRdb table, and some are missing; sequencing was by immunoSEQ multiplex PCR. The sample has over 200,000 clones; about 89% are singletons. Material: PBMCs. The clonotype comes from a woman under 30 in good health and CMV-seronegative. The chain joins TRBV27 to TRBJ2-6; possible D gene TRBD2, 5 bases. The CDR3 is CASRFGVRPSGANVLTF. CDR3 sequence (DNA): TGTGCCAGCCGCTTCGGGGTCCGTCCGTCTGGGGCCAACGTCCTGACTTTC.